One and the same sample provided the 20 T cell receptor beta chains below, sequenced in a study of CD8+CD57+ T cells in acquired aplastic anemia. Genomic DNA was employed as the template in profiling TCR beta VDJ and CDR3. A single record per CDR3 protein comes from TCRdb applying MiXCR to the reads. The sample lists about 220,000 distinct CDR3 sequences, 34% occurring once. The sample consisted of sorted CD4+, CD8+, or CD8+CD57+ T cells (not recorded which) from PBMCs. The origin of the receptors is a human donor in good health, serving as a control.

The chain employs TRBV7-2 and TRBJ2-3; tentatively, D is TRBD1 or TRBD2 (5 bases each). Germline V CDR1 and CDR2: SGHTA, FQGNSA. The CDR3 runs to 11 residues. As DNA, the CDR3 is TGTGCGGCCTCGGGGCCAGATACGCAGTATTTT. Translating gives CAASGPDTQYF.

This clonotype was detected only a few times. The chain links TRBV7-2 to TRBJ1-3, with 8 nucleotides matching TRBD1. This CDR3 region has 15 residues. Germline CDR1 SGHTA, CDR2 FQGNSA. With V trimmed by 5 bases and J by 4 bases, 7 bases remained unmatched. CDR3 in DNA: TGTGCCAGCAGCCTCGGACAGGGTAGAGGAAACACCATATATTTT. Translation: CASSLGQGRGNTIYF.

This clonotype was found many times. J is TRBJ1-3 and V is TRBV5-1; TRBD1 might be the D (6 bases). The CDR3 has 16 amino acids. Deletions cut 4 bases from V and 0 bases from J, with 14 bases between. In germline, CDR1 is SGHRS, CDR2 YFSETQ. CDR3 sequence (DNA): TGCGCCAGCAGCCCCGGGGGCATCCTCTCTGGAAACACCATATATTTT. Protein: CASSPGGILSGNTIYF.

This clonotype was seen a handful of times. The chain employs TRBV20-1 and TRBJ2-7; tentative D call: TRBD1 (6 bases). The CDR3 is 13 residues long. Deletions cut 6 bases from V and 0 bases from J, with 12 bases between. CDR1 is DFQATT, CDR2 SNEGSKA, per germline (reference sequence). The CDR3 protein is CSARDIHSYEQYF. The CDR3, as DNA: TGCAGTGCCCGGGACATCCACTCCTACGAGCAGTACTTC.

This clonotype was counted ten times or more. The genes are TRBV2 and TRBJ2-7; D is perhaps TRBD1 or TRBD2 (5 bases each). The CDR3 runs 12 residues. Germline V gene sequence: CDR1 SNHLY, CDR2 FYNNEI. Trimming pared 8 bases from V and 7 bases from J, leaving 15 bases between. CDR3 bases: TGTGCCAGCCGTCAAAACGAGGGGGAGCAGTACTTC. This gives the protein CASRQNEGEQYF. The whole variable domain, remainder taken from reference TRBV2 and TRBJ2-7, is EPEVTQTPSHQVTQMGQEVILRCVPISNHLYFYWYRQILGQKVEFLVSFYNNEISEKSEIFDDQFSVERPDGSNFTLKIRSTKLEDSAMYFCASRQNEGEQYFGPGTRLTVT.

This clonotype was seen repeatedly, ten times or more. The chain has TRBV11-2 and TRBJ2-7, with D uncertain. The CDR3 runs 12 residues. Germline V gives CDR1 SGHAT, CDR2 FQNNGV. V dropped 5 bases and J dropped 6 bases, with 11 bases sitting between them. The CDR3 bases are TGTGCCAGCAGCCAACCCCCTCTCGAGCAGTACTTC. It yields the protein CASSQPPLEQYF.

Many counts were recorded for this clonotype. V usage is TRBV29-1 and J usage is TRBJ1-1; a possible D gene is TRBD1 (5 bases). The ends were cut back, 5 bases at V and 4 bases at J, with 17 bases in the middle. The CDR3 contains 14 residues. Per the germline V gene, CDR1 is SQVTM and CDR2 is ANQGSEA. In nucleotides, the CDR3 is TGCAGCGTTTTTCGGGGCGGACTGGGCACTGAAGCTTTCTTT. Amino acids: CSVFRGGLGTEAFF. The variable domain in full, completed from reference TRBV29-1 and TRBJ1-1, reads SAVISQKPSRDICQRGTSLTIQCQVDSQVTMMFWYRQQPGQSLTLIATANQGSEATYESGFVIDKFPISRPNLTFSTLTVSNMSPEDSSIYLCSVFRGGLGTEAFFGQGTRLTVV.

This clonotype was observed at least ten times. The CDR3 DNA is TGTGCCAGCAGCCCACAGGGCAATAGCAATCAGCCCCAGCATTTT. As protein: CASSPQGNSNQPQHF. This rearrangement joins TRBV7-9 to TRBJ1-5; TRBD1 might be the D (6 bases). The CDR3 runs 15 residues. CDR1 is SEHNR, CDR2 FQNEAQ, per germline (reference sequence). Trimming took off 5 bases at V and 0 bases at J, with 11 bases between the two ends.

This clonotype turned up a few times. This may arise from a read error, as a much more abundant clone is one base away. V gene TRBV7-9 combines with J gene TRBJ1-5; D not resolved. The CDR3 totals 13 residues. The germline CDR1 and CDR2 sequences are SEHNR and FQNEAQ (reference sequence). Trimming stripped 1 base from V and 6 bases from J, with 7 bases between. DNA of the CDR3: TGTGCCAGCAGCTTAGATCCCGGTCAGCCCCAGCATTTT. It codes for CASSLDPGQPQHF.

This clonotype was observed at least ten times. The chain couples TRBV12-3 or TRBV12-4 to TRBJ1-2; a weak D match, TRBD1 (5 bases). This CDR3 contains 15 residues. V was shortened by 4 bases and J by 7 bases, with 19 bases between the two germline ends. The CDR3 sequence: CASSSRHTRQGGYTF. Here the CDR3 DNA reads TGTGCCAGCAGTTCCCGACACACGCGCCAGGGTGGCTACACCTTC.

This clonotype has at least ten counts. The genes are TRBV5-1 and TRBJ1-3; a possible D gene is TRBD1 (5 bases). This CDR3 spans 15 amino acids. Trimming took off 4 bases at V and 0 bases at J, with 11 bases between the two ends. Per the germline V gene, CDR1 is SGHRS and CDR2 is YFSETQ. CDR3 in amino acids: CASSVGTASGNTIYF. The CDR3 DNA reads TGCGCCAGCAGCGTCGGGACGGCCTCTGGAAACACCATATATTTT.

This clonotype was seen at least ten times. The CDR3 DNA reads as TGTGCCATCAGTGACGAGGGAAGAACCTACGAGCAGTACTTC. Translating it yields CAISDEGRTYEQYF. The chain carries TRBV10-3 and TRBJ2-7, with TRBD2 as a possible D gene (5 bases). CDR1 is ENHRY and CDR2 is SYGVKD in the germline V gene. This CDR3 has 14 amino acids. V was clipped by 3 bases and J by 2 bases, with 11 bases between them.

This clonotype was seen only a few times. V usage is TRBV9 and J usage is TRBJ1-1; TRBD1 might be the D (5 bases). The CDR3 is made up of 15 amino acids. Per the germline V gene, CDR1 is SGDLS and CDR2 is YYNGEE. Deletions cut 9 bases from V and 1 base from J, with 19 bases between. The CDR3, as DNA: TGTGCCACCAGTGTAGATGGAGGGGCGAACACTGAAGCTTTCTTT. This gives the protein CATSVDGGANTEAFF.

V usage is TRBV6-1 and J usage is TRBJ2-1; 14 bases map to TRBD2. This CDR3 comprises 15 residues. V dropped 6 bases and J dropped 7; count of bases not matched to a gene: 5. CDR1 is MNHNS, CDR2 SASEGT, per germline. The DNA for the CDR3 is TGTGCCAGCAGACCGACTAGCGGGAGGGTTAATGAGCAGTTCTTC. Amino acids: CASRPTSGRVNEQFF.

This clonotype turned up a few times. The gene calls are TRBV6-1 and TRBJ2-3; a possible D gene is TRBD1 (5 bases). V lost 1 base, J lost 5 bases, and 7 bases lay in between. Germline V gives CDR1 MNHNS, CDR2 SASEGT. The CDR3 is 13 amino acids. DNA of the CDR3: TGTGCCAGCAGTGAAGTTAGGGGAGATACGCAGTATTTT. This encodes CASSEVRGDTQYF.

This clonotype has a count of ten or more. The CDR3 DNA follows: TGTGCCAGCAGTGGGTCTAGCAATCAGCCCCAGCATTTT. This gives the protein CASSGSSNQPQHF. This chain uses TRBV2 with TRBJ1-5; D uncertain. The length of the CDR3 is 13 residues. Trimming cost V 4 bases and J 0 bases, with 4 bases left between them. Germline lookup yields CDR1 SNHLY and CDR2 FYNNEI.

This clonotype was seen many times. The V gene is TRBV2, the J gene TRBJ1-1, with a weak D call TRBD1 (5 bases). CDR3 length: 13 residues. With 5 bases removed from V and 5 bases from J, the gap between germline ends came to 12 bases. Germline loops: CDR1 SNHLY, CDR2 FYNNEI. The CDR3 loop reads CASSFGGWTEAFF. The CDR3 DNA sequence: TGTGCCAGCAGTTTTGGGGGGTGGACTGAAGCTTTCTTT.

Remarks on this clonotype: A much larger clone lies one base from this, so it may be a read error. The conserved phenylalanine or tryptophan normally closing the CDR3 is absent here, so this likely arose from a read error. The chain employs TRBV7-3 and TRBJ1-3; D gene unclear. This CDR3 comprises 12 residues. Germline CDR1 reads SGHTA; CDR2 reads FQGTGA. V lost 5 bases, J lost 4 bases, and 6 bases lay in between. The CDR3 DNA is TGTGCCAGCAGCCCCGGAGGAAACACCATATATTTA. Residues: CASSPGGNTIYL.

This chain connects TRBV7-2 to TRBJ2-5; 8 bases align to TRBD2. Trimming took 3 bases from V and 3 from J; bases not matched to a gene: 6. CDR3 length: 15 residues. The germline V gene has CDR1 SGHTA and CDR2 FQGNSA. CDR3 in DNA: TGTGCCAGCAGCTTTCGGGGGGGCGGAAAAGAGACCCAGTACTTC. It specifies CASSFRGGGKETQYF.

The rearrangement joins TRBV11-1 to TRBJ2-3; 12 bases are a match to TRBD2. The CDR3 is 18 residues long. V gave up 5 bases and J gave up 4 bases; unmatched junction bases: 13. Germline CDR1 reads SGHAT; CDR2 reads FQDESV (reference sequence). The CDR3 region is CASSLKTLAGGHADTQYF. CDR3 DNA: TGTGCCAGCAGCCTAAAAACCCTAGCGGGGGGGCATGCAGATACGCAGTATTTT.